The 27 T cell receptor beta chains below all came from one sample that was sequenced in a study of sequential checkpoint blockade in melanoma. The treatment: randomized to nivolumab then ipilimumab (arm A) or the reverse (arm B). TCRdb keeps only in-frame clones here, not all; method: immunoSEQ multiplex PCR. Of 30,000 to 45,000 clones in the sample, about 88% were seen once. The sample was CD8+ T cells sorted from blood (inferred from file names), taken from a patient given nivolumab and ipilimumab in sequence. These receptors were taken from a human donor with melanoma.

CDR3 DNA: TGTGCCAGCAGGCTATCCTACAATGAGCAGTTCTTC. It codes for CASRLSYNEQFF. The chain links TRBV28 to TRBJ2-1; D unresolved. Trimming shortened V by 6 bases and J by 1 base, and 4 bases separated the two germline ends. CDR3 size: 12 residues. Germline V gene data show CDR1 as MDHEN and CDR2 as SYDVKM.

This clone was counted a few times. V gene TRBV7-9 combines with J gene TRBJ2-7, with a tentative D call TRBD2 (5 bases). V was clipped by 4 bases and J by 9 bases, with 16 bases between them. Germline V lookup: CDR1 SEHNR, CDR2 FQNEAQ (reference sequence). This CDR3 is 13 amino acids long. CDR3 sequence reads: CASSYPGIDAQYV. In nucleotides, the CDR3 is TGTGCCAGCAGCTACCCCGGGATAGACGCGCAGTACGTC.

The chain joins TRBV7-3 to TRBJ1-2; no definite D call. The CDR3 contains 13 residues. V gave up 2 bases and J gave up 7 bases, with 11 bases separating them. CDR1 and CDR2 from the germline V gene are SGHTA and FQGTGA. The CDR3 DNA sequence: TGTGCCAGCAGCTTAGCGGGGTGGGGTGGCTACACCTTC. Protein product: CASSLAGWGGYTF.

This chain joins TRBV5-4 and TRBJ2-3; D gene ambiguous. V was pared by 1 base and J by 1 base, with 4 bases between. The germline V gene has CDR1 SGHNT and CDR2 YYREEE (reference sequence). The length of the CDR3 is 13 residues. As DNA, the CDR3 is TGTGCCAGCAGCTTGTCTGGCACAGATACGCAGTATTTT. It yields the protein CASSLSGTDTQYF.

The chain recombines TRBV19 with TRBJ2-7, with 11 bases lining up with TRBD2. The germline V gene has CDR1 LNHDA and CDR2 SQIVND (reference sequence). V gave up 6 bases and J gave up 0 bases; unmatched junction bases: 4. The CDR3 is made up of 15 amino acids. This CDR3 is CASSTSGSGSYEQYF. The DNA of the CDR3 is TGTGCCAGTAGCACTAGCGGGAGCGGCTCCTACGAGCAGTACTTC.

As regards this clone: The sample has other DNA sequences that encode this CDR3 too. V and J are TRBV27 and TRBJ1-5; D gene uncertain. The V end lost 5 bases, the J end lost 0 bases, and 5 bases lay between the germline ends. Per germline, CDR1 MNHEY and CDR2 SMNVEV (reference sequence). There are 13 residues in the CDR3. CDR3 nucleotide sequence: TGTGCCAGCAGTCCTTATAGCAATCAGCCCCAGCATTTT. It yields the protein CASSPYSNQPQHF.

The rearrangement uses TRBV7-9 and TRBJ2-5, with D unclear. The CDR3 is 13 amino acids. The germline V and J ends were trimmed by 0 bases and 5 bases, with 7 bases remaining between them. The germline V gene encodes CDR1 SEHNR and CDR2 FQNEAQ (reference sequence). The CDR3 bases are TGTGCCAGCAGCTTAGCGCTCCAGGAGACCCAGTACTTC. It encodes CASSLALQETQYF.

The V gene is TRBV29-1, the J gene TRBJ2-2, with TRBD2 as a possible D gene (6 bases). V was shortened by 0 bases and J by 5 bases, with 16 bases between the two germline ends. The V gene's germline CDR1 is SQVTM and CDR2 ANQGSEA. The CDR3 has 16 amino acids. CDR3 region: CSVEETRGLSTGELFF. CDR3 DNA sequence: TGCAGCGTTGAAGAAACCCGTGGACTATCGACCGGGGAGCTGTTTTTT.

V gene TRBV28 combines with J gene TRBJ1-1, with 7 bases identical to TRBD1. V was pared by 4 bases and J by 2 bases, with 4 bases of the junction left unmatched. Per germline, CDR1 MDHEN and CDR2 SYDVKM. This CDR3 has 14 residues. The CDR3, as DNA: TGTGCCAGCAGTTCTCACAGGGGAAACACTGAAGCTTTCTTT. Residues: CASSSHRGNTEAFF.

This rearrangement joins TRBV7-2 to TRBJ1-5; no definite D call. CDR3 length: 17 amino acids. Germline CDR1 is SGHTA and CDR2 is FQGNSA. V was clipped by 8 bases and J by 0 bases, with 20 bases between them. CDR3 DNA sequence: TGTGCCAGCCGCCCCTTTGGAGGTTCTTATAGCAATCAGCCCCAGCATTTT. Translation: CASRPFGGSYSNQPQHF.

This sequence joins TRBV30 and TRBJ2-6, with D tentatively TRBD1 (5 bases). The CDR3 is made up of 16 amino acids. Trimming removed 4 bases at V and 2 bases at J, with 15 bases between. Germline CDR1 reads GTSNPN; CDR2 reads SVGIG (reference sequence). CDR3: CAWTETGLTGANVLTF. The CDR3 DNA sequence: TGTGCCTGGACCGAAACAGGATTAACTGGGGCCAACGTCCTGACTTTC.

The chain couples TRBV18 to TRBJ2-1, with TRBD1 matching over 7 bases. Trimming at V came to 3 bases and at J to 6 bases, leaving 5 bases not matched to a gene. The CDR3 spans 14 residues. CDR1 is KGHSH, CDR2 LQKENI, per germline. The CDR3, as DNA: TGTGCCAGCTCACCTCTCGACAGGGTCAATGAGCAGTTCTTC. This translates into CASSPLDRVNEQFF. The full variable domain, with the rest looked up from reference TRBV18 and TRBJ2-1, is NAGVMQNPRHLVRRRGQEARLRCSPMKGHSHVYWYRQLPEEGLKFMVYLQKENIIDESGMPKERFSAEFPKEGPSILRIQQVVRGDSAAYFCASSPLDRVNEQFFGPGTRLTVL.

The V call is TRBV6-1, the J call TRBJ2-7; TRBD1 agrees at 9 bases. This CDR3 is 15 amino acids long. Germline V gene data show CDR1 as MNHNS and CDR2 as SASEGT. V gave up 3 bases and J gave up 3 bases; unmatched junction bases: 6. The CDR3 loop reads CASSDGTGQVYEQYF. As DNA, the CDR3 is TGTGCCAGCAGTGACGGGACAGGGCAGGTCTACGAGCAGTACTTC.

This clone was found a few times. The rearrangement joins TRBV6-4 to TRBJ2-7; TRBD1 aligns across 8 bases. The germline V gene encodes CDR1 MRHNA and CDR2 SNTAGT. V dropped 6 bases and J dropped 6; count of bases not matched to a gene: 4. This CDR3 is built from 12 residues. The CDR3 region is CASRRTGTEQYF. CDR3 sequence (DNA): TGTGCCAGCAGGAGGACAGGGACCGAGCAGTACTTC.

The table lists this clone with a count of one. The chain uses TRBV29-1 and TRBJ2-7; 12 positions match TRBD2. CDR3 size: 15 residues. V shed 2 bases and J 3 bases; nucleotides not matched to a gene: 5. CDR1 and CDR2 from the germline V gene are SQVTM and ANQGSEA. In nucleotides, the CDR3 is TGCAGCGTTGAAATGACTAGCGGGGGACGCTACGAGCAGTACTTC. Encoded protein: CSVEMTSGGRYEQYF.

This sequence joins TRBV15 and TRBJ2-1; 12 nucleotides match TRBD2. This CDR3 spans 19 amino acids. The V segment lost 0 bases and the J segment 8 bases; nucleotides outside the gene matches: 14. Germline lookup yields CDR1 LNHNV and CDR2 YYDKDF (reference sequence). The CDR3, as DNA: TGTGCCACCAGCAGAGATTGGCTAGCGGGAGGGGCCTCCTGGGATGAGCAGTTCTTC. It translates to CATSRDWLAGGASWDEQFF.

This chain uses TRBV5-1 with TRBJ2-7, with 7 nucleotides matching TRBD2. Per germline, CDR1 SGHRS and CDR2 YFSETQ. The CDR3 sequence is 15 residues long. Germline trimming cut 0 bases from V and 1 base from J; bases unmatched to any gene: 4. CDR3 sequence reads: CASSLAWGGSYEQYV. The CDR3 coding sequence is TGCGCCAGCAGCTTGGCCTGGGGAGGGTCCTACGAGCAGTACGTC.

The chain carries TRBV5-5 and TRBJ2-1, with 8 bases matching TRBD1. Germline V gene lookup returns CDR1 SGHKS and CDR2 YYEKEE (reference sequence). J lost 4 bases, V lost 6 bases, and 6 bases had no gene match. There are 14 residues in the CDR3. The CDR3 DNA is TGTGCCAGCACGTCAGGGGGCGGTTACAATGAGCAGTTCTTC. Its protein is CASTSGGGYNEQFF.

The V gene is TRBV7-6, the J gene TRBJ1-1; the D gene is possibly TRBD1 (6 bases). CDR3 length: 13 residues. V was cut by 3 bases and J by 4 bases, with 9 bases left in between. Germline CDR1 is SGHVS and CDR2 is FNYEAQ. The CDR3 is CASSLGGATEAFF. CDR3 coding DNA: TGTGCCAGCAGCTTGGGGGGGGCCACTGAAGCTTTCTTT.

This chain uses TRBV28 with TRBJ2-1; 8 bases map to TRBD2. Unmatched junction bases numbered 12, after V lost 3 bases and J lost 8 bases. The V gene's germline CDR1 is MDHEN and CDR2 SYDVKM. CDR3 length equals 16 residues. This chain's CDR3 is CASSFGVSGSLDEQFF. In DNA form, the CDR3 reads TGTGCCAGCAGTTTCGGGGTGAGCGGGAGTCTCGATGAGCAGTTCTTC.

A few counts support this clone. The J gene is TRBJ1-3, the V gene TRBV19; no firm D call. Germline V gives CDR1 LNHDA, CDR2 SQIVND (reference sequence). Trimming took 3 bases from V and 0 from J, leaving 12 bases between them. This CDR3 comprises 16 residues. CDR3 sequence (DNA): TGTGCCAGTAGTATCCTCCTTGTCAGCTCTGGAAACACCATATATTTT. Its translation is CASSILLVSSGNTIYF.

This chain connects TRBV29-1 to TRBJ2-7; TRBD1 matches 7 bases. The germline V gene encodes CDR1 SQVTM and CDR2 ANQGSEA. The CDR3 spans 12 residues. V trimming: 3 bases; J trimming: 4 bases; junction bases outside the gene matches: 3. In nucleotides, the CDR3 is TGCAGCGTTGAGGGACAGCCATACGAGCAGTACTTC. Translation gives CSVEGQPYEQYF.

The CDR3: CASSFDYMNTEAFF. As DNA, the CDR3 is TGTGCCAGCAGTTTCGATTACATGAACACTGAAGCTTTCTTT. The rearrangement links TRBV6-5 to TRBJ1-1; D gene uncertain. The CDR3 extends over 14 amino acids. Germline V gives CDR1 MNHEY, CDR2 SVGAGI. V was clipped by 4 bases and J by 0 bases, with 9 bases between them.

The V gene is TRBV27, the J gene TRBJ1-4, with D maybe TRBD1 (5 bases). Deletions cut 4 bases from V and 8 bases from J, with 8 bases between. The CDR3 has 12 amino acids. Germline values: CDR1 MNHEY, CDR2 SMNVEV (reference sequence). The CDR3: CASSSKGEKLFF. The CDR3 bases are TGTGCCAGCAGTTCAAAGGGGGAAAAACTGTTTTTT.

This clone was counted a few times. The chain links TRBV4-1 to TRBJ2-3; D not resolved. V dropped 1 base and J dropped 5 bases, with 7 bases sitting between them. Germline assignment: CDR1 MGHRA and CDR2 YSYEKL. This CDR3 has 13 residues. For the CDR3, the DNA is TGCGCCAGCAGCCAAGTTTCCGTAGATACGCAGTATTTT. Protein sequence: CASSQVSVDTQYF.

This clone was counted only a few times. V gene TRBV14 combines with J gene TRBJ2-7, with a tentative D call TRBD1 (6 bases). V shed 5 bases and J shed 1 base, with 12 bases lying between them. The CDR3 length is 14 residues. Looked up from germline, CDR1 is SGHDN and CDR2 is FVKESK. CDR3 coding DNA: TGTGCCAGCAGCATGGGACATACATCCTACGAGCAGTACGTC. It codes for CASSMGHTSYEQYV.

The CDR3 region is CASSLSEGYEQYF. The DNA for the CDR3 is TGTGCCAGCAGTTTATCGGAGGGGTACGAGCAGTACTTC. The genes are TRBV27 and TRBJ2-7; possibly TRBD2 for D (6 bases). V lost 0 bases and J lost 4, with 7 bases in between. The CDR3 sequence is 13 residues long. CDR1 MNHEY and CDR2 SMNVEV come from the germline V gene (reference sequence).